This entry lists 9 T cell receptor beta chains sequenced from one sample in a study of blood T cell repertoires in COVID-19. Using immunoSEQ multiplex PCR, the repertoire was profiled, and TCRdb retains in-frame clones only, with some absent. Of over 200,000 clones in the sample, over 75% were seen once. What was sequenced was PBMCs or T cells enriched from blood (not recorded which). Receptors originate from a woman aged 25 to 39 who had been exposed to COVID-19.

The DNA of the CDR3 is TGTGCCAGCAGCCCAAGCCTAACTAGCGGGAGCCGTCAGTTCTTC. Translation: CASSPSLTSGSRQFF. The rearrangement joins TRBV5-4 to TRBJ2-1; 11 positions agree with TRBD2. In germline, CDR1 is SGHNT, CDR2 YYREEE (reference sequence). The ends lost 4 bases at V and 13 bases at J; junction bases unmatched: 13. The CDR3 runs to 15 residues.

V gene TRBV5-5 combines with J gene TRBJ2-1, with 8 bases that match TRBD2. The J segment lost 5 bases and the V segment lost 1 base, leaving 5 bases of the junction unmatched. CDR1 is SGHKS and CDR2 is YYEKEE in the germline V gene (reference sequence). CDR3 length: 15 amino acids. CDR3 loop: CASSLWAGGDNEQFF. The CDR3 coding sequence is TGTGCCAGCAGCTTGTGGGCGGGAGGCGACAATGAGCAGTTCTTC.

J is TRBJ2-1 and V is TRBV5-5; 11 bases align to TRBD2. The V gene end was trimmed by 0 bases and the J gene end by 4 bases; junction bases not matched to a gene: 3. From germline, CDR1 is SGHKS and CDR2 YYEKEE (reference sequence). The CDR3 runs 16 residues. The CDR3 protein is CASSLEGLAAYNEQFF. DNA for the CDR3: TGTGCCAGCAGCTTGGAGGGACTAGCGGCATACAATGAGCAGTTCTTC.

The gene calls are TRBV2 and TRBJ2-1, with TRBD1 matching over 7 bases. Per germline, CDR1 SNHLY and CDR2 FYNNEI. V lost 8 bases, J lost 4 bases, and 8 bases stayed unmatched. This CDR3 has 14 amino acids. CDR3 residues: CASHGQDGYNEQFF. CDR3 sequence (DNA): TGTGCCAGCCACGGACAGGATGGATACAATGAGCAGTTCTTC.

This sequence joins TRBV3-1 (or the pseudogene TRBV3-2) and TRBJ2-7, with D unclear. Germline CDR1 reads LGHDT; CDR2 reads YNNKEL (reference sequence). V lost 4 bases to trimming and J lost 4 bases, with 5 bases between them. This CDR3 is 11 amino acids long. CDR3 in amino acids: CASSLKYEQYF. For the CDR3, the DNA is TGTGCCAGCAGCCTCAAATACGAGCAGTACTTC.

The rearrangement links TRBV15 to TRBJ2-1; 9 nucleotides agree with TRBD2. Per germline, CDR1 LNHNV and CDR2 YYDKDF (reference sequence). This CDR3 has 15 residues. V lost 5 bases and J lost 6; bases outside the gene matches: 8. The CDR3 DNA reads TGTGCCACCAGCCGTGAGCGGGAGGTTGGCAATGAGCAGTTCTTC. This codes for CATSREREVGNEQFF.

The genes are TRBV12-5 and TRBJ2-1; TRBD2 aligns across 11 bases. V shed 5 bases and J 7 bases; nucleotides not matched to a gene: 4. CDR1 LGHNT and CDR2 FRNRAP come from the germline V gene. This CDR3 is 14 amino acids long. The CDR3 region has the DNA TGTGCTAGTGGTACTAGCGGGAGTACTAATGAGCAGTTCTTC. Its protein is CASGTSGSTNEQFF.

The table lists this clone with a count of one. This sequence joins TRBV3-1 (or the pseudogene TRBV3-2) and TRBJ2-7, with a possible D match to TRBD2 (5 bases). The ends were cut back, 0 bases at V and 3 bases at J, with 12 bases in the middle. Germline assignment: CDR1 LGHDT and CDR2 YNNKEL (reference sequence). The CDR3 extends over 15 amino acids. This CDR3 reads CASSQEDYRDYEQYF. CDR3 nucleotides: TGTGCCAGCAGCCAAGAAGACTACCGGGACTACGAGCAGTACTTC.

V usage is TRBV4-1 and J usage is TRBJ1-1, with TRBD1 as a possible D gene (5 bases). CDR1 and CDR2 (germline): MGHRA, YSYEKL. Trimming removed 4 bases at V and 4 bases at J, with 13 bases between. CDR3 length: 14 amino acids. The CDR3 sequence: CASSPRQGSTEAFF. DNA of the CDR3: TGCGCCAGCAGCCCACGGCAGGGATCCACTGAAGCTTTCTTT.